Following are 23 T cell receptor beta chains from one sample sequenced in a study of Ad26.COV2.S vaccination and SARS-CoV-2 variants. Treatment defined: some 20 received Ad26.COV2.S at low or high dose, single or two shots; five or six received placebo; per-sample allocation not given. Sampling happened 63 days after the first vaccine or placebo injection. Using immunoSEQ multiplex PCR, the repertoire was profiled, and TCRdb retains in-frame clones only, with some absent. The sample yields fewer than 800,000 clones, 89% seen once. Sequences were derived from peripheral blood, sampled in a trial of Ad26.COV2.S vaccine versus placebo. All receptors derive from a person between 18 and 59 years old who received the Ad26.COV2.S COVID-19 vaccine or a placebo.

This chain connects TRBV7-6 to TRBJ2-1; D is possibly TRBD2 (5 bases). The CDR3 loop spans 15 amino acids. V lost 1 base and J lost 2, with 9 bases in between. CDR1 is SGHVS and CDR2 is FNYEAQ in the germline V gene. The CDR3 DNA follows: TGTGCCAGCAGCTTAGGAGCGGAGACCTACAATGAGCAGTTCTTC. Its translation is CASSLGAETYNEQFF.

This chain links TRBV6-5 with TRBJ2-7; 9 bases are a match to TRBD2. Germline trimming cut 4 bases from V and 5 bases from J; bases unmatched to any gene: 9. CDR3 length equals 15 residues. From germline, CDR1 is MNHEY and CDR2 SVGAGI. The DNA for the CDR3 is TGTGCCAGCAGTTCCCTTGGTAGCGGGGGCAACGAGCAGTACTTC. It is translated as CASSSLGSGGNEQYF.

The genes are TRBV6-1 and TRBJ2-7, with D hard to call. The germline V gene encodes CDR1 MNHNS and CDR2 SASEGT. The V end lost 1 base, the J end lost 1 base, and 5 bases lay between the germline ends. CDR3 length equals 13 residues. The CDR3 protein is CASSEGLSYEQYF. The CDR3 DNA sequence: TGTGCCAGCAGTGAAGGGTTGTCCTACGAGCAGTACTTC.

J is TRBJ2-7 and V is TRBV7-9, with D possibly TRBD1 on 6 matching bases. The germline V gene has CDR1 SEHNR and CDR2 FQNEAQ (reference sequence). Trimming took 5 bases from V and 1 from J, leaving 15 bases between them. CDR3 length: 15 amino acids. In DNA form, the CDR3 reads TGTGCCAGCAGCCGCGACAGGACCCCGTCCTACGAGCAGTACTTC. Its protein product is CASSRDRTPSYEQYF.

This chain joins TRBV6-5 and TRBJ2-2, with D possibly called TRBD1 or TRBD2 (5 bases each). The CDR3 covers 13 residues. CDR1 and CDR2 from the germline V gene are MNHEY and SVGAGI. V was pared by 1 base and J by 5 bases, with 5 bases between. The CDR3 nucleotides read TGTGCCAGCAGTTACTGGGGGACCGGGGAGCTGTTTTTT. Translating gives CASSYWGTGELFF.

CDR3 nucleotides: TGTGCCTGGAGTGCCATCAGGGGCCCCAATCAGCCCCAGCATTTT. Its translation is CAWSAIRGPNQPQHF. The V gene is TRBV30, the J gene TRBJ1-5, with D possibly matching TRBD1 (6 bases). This CDR3 is built from 15 residues. Germline-derived CDR1 and CDR2 are GTSNPN and SVGIG (reference sequence). V dropped 1 base and J dropped 3 bases, with 13 bases sitting between them.

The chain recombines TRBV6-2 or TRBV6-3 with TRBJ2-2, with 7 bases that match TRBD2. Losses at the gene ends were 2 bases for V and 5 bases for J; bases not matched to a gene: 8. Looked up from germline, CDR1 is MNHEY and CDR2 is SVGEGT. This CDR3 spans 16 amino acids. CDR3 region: CASSYGGAGGTGELFF. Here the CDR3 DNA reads TGTGCCAGCAGTTACGGCGGGGCCGGGGGGACCGGGGAGCTGTTTTTT.

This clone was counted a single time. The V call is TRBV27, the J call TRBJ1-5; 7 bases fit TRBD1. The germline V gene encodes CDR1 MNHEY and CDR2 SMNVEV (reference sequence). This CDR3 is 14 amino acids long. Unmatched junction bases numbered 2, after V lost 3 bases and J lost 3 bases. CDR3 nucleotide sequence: TGTGCCAGCAGTTTTCAGGGGGACAATCAGCCCCAGCATTTT. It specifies CASSFQGDNQPQHF.

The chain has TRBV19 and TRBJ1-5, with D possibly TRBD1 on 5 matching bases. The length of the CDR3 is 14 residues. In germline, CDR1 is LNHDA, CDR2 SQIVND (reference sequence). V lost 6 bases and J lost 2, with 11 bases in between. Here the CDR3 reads CASSPMGGNQPQHF. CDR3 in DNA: TGTGCCAGTAGCCCCATGGGGGGCAATCAGCCCCAGCATTTT.

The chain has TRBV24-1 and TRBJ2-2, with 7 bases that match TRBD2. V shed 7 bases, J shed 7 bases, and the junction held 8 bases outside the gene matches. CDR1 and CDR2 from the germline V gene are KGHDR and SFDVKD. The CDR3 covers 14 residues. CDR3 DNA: TGTGCCACCAGCCGACTAGCAGCGGACGGGGAGCTGTTTTTT. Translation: CATSRLAADGELFF.

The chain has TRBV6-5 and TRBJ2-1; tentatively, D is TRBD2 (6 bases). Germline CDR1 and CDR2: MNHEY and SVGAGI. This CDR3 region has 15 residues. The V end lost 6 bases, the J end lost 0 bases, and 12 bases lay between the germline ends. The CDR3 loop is CASRRGESSYNEQFF. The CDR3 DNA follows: TGTGCCAGCAGGCGCGGGGAGAGCTCCTACAATGAGCAGTTCTTC.

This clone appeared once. CDR3 sequence reads: CASSWDGYGYTF. CDR3 sequence (DNA): TGTGCCAGTAGTTGGGACGGGTATGGCTACACCTTC. The chain carries TRBV19 and TRBJ1-2; TRBD1 might be the D (5 bases). The CDR3 consists of 12 residues. Germline V CDR1 and CDR2: LNHDA, SQIVND (reference sequence). Trimming took off 5 bases at V and 5 bases at J, with 9 bases between the two ends.

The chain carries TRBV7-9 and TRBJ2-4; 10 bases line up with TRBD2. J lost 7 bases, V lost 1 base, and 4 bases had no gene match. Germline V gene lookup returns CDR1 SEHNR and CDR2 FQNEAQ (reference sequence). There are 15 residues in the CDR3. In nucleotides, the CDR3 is TGTGCCAGCAGCTTAGTCCCTAGCGGGAGTAACATTCAGTACTTC. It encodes CASSLVPSGSNIQYF.

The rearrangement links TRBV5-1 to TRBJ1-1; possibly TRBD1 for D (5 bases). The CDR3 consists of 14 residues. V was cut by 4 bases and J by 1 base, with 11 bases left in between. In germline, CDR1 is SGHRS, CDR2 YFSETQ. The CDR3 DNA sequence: TGCGCCAGCAGCAATGGACAACGGAACACTGAAGCTTTCTTT. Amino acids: CASSNGQRNTEAFF.

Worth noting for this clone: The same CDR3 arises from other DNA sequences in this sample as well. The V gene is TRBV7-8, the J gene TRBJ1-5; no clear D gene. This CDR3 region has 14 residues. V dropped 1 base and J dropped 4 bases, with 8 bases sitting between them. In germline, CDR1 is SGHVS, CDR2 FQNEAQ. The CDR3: CASSLGSGNQPQHF. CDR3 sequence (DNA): TGTGCCAGCAGCTTAGGGTCGGGGAATCAGCCCCAGCATTTT.

The CDR3, as DNA: TGTGCCAGCAGCTTAGGCGGGGCGGGAACCGGGGAGCTGTTTTTT. It specifies CASSLGGAGTGELFF. The chain recombines TRBV7-6 with TRBJ2-2, with D tentatively TRBD2 (6 bases). The V end lost 1 base, the J end lost 5 bases, and 11 bases lay between the germline ends. This CDR3 contains 15 residues. The germline V gene has CDR1 SGHVS and CDR2 FNYEAQ.

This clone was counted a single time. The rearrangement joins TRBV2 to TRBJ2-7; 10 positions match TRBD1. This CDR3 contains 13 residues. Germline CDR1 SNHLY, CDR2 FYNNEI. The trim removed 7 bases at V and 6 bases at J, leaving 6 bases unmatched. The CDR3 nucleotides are TGTGCCAGCAAGGGACAGGGGATTGTCGAGCAGTACTTC. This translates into CASKGQGIVEQYF.

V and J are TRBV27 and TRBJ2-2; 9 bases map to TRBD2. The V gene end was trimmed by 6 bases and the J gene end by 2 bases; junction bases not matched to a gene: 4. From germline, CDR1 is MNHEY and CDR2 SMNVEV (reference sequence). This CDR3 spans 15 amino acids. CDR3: CASRRLAVNTGELFF. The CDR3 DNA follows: TGTGCCAGCAGGAGACTAGCGGTAAACACCGGGGAGCTGTTTTTT.

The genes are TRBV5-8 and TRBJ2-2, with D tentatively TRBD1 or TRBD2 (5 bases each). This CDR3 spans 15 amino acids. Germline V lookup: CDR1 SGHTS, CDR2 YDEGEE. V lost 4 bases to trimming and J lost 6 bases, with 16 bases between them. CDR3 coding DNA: TGTGCCAGCAGCCTTGGGACCTCGTCTGCCGGGGAGCTGTTTTTT. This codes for CASSLGTSSAGELFF.

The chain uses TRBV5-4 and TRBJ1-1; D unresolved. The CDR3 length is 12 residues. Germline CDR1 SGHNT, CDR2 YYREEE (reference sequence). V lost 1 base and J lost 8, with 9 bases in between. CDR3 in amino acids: CASSLIPGEAFF. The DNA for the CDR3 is TGTGCCAGCAGCTTGATCCCGGGAGAAGCTTTCTTT.

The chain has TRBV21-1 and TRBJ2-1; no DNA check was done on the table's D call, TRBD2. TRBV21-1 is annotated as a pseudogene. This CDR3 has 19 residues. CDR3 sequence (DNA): TGTGCCAGCAGCAGTACCGGGACTAGCGGGAGGAGCTCCTACAATGAGCAGTTCTTC. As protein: CASSSTGTSGRSSYNEQFF.

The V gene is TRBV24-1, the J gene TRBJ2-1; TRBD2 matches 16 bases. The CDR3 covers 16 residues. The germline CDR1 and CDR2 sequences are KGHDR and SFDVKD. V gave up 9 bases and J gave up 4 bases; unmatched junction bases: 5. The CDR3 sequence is CATSGTSGRGYNEQFF. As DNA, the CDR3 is TGTGCCACCTCAGGGACTAGCGGGAGGGGATACAATGAGCAGTTCTTC.

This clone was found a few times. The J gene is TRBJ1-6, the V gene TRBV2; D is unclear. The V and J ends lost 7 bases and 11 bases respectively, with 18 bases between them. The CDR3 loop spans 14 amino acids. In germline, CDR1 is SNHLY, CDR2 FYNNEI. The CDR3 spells CASKSVSGLTPLHF. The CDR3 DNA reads TGTGCCAGCAAGTCAGTTAGTGGCTTGACACCCCTCCACTTT.